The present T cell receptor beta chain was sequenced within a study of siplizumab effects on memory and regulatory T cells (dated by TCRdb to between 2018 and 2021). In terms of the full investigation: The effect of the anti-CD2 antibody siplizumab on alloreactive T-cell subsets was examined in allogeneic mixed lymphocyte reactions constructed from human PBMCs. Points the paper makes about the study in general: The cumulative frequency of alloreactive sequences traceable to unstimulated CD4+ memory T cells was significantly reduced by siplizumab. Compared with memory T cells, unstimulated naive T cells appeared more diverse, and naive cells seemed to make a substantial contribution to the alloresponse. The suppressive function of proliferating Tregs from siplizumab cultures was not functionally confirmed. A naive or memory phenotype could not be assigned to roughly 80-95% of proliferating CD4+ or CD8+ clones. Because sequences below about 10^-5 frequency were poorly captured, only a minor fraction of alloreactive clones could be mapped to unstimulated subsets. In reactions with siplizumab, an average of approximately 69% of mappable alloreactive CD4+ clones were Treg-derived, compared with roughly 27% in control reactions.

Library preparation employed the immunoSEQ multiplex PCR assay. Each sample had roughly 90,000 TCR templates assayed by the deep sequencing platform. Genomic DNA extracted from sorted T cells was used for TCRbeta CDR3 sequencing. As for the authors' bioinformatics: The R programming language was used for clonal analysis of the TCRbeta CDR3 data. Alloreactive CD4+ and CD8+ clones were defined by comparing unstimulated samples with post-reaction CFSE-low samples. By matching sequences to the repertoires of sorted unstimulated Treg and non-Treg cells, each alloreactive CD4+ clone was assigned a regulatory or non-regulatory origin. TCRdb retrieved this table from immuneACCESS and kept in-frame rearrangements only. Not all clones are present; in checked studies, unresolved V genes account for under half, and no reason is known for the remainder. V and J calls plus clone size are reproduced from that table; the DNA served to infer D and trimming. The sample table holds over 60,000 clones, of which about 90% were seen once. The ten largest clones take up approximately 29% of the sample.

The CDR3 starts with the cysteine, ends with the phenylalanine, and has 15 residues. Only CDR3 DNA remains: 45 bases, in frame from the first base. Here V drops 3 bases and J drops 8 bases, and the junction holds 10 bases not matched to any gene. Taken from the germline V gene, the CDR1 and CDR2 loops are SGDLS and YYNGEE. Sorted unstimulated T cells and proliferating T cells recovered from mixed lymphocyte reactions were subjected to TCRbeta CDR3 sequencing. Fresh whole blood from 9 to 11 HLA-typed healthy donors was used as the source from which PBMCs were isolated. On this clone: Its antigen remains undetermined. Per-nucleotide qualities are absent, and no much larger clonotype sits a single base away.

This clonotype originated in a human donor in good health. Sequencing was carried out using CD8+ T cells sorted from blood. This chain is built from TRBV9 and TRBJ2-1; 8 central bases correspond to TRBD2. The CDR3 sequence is CASSGAGARNYEQFF. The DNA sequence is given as TGTGCCAGCAGCGGAGCGGGAGCCAGGAATTATGAGCAGTTCTTC.